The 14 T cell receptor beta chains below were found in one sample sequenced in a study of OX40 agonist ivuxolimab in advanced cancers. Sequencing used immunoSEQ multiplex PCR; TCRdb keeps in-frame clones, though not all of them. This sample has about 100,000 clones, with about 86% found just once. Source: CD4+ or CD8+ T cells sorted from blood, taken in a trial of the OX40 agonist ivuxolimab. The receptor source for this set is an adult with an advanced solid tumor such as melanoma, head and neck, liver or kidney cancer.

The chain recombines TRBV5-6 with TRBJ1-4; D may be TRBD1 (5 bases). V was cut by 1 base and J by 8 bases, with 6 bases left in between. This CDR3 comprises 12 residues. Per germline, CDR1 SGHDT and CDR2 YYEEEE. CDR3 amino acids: CASSLWGEKLFF. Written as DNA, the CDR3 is TGTGCCAGCAGCTTGTGGGGGGAAAAACTGTTTTTT.

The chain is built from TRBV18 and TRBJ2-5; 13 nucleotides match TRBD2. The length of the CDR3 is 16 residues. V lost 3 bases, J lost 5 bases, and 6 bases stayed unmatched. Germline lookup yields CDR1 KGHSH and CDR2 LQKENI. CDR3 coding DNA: TGTGCCAGCTCACCTGGACTAGCGGGAGCGCAGGAGACCCAGTACTTC. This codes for CASSPGLAGAQETQYF. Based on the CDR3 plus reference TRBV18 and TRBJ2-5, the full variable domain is NAGVMQNPRHLVRRRGQEARLRCSPMKGHSHVYWYRQLPEEGLKFMVYLQKENIIDESGMPKERFSAEFPKEGPSILRIQQVVRGDSAAYFCASSPGLAGAQETQYFGPGTRLLVL.

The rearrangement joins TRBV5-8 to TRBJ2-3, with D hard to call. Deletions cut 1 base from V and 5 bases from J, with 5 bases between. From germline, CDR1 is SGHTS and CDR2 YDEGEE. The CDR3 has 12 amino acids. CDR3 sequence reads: CASSLSKDTQYF. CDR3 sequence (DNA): TGTGCCAGCAGCTTGTCTAAAGATACGCAGTATTTT.

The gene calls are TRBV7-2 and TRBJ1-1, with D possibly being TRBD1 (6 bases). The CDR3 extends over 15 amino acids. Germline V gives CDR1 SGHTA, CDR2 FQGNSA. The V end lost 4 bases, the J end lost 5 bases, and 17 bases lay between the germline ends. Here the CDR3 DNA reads TGTGCCAGCAGCTCAACGGGGGGGCTGGAGACTGAAGCTTTCTTT. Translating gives CASSSTGGLETEAFF.

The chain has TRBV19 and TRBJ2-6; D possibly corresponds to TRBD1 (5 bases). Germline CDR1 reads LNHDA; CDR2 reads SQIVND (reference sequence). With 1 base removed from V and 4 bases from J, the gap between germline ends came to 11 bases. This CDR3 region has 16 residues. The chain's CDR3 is CASSIGGRRGANVLTF. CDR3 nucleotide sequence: TGTGCCAGTAGTATAGGGGGCAGACGCGGGGCCAACGTCCTGACTTTC.

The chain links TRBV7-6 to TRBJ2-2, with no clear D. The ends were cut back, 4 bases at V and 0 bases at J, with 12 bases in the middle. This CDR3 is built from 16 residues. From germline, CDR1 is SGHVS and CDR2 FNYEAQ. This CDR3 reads CASSSGPDPNTGELFF. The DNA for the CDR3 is TGTGCCAGCAGCTCCGGACCGGATCCGAACACCGGGGAGCTGTTTTTT.

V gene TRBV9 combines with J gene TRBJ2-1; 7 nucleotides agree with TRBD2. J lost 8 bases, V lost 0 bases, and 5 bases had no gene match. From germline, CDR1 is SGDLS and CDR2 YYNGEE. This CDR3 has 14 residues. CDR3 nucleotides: TGTGCCAGCAGCGTAGGAGCGGGGAGGGATGAGCAGTTCTTC. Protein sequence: CASSVGAGRDEQFF.

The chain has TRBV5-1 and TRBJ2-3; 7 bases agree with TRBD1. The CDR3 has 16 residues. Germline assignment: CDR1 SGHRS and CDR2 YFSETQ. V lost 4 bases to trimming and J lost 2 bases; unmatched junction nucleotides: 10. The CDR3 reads CASSPRQGSDTDTQYF. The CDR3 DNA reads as TGCGCCAGCAGCCCTCGACAGGGTTCGGACACAGATACGCAGTATTTT. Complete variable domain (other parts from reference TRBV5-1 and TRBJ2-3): KAGVTQTPRYLIKTRGQQVTLSCSPISGHRSVSWYQQTPGQGLQFLFEYFSETQRNKGNFPGRFSGRQFSNSRSEMNVSTLELGDSALYLCASSPRQGSDTDTQYFGPGTRLTVL.

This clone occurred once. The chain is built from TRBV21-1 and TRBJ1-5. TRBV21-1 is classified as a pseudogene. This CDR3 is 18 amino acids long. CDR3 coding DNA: TGTGCCAGCAGCAAAACCTGGGAGGGGAGGGATAGCAATCAGCCCCAGCATTTT. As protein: CASSKTWEGRDSNQPQHF.

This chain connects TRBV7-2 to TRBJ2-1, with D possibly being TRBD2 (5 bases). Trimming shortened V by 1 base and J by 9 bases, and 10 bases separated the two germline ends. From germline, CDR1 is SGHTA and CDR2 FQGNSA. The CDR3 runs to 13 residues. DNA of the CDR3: TGTGCCAGCAGCTTAGTGTCCCTAGCTGAGCAGTTCTTC. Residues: CASSLVSLAEQFF.

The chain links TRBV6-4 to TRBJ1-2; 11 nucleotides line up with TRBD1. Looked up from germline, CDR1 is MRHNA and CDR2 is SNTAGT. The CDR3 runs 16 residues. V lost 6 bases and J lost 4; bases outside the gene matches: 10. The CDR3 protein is CASSPRTGGIPYGYTF. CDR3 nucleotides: TGTGCCAGCAGCCCCCGGACAGGGGGCATTCCCTATGGCTACACCTTC.

The CDR3 DNA reads TGTGCCAGCAGCTTCAGACTAGCGGGGTTATCCGAGCAGTACTTC. Protein: CASSFRLAGLSEQYF. The rearrangement joins TRBV7-9 to TRBJ2-7, with TRBD2 matching over 11 bases. Germline V gene data show CDR1 as SEHNR and CDR2 as FQNEAQ (reference sequence). V shed 3 bases, J shed 6 bases, and the junction held 7 bases outside the gene matches. This CDR3 region has 15 residues.

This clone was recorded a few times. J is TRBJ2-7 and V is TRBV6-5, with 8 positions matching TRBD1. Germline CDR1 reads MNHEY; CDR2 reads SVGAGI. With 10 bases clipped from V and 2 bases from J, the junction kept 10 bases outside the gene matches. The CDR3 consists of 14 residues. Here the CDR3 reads CATGTGAGAYEQYF. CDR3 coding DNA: TGTGCCACCGGGACAGGAGCAGGGGCCTACGAGCAGTACTTC.

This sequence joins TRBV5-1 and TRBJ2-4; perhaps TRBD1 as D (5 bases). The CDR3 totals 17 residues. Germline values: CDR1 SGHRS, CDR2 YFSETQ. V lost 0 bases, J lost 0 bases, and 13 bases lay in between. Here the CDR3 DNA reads TGCGCCAGCAGCTTGGGTCGGCAGGGTCTAGCCAAAAACATTCAGTACTTC. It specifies CASSLGRQGLAKNIQYF.